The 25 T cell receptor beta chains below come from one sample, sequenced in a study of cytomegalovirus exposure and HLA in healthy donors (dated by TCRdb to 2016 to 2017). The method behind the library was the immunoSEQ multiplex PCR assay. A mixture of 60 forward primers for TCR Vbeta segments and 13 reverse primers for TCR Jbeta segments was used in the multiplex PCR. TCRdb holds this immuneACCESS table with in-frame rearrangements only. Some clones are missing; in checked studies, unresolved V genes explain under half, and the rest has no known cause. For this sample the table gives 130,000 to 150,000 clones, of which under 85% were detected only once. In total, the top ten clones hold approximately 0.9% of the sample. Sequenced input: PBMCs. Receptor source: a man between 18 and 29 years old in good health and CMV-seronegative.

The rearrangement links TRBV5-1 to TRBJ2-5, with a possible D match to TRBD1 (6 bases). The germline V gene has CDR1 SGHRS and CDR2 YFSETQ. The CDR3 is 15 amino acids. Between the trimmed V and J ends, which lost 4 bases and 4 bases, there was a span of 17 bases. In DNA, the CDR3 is TGCGCCAGCAGCACGGACAGCGGCCGGCGAGAGACCCAGTACTTC. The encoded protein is CASSTDSGRRETQYF.

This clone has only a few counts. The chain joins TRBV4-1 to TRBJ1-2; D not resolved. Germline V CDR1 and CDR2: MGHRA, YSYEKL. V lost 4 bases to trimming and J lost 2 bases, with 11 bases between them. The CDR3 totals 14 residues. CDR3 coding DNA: TGCGCCAGCAGCCCAAGGGCGGGGAACTATGGCTACACCTTC. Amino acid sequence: CASSPRAGNYGYTF.

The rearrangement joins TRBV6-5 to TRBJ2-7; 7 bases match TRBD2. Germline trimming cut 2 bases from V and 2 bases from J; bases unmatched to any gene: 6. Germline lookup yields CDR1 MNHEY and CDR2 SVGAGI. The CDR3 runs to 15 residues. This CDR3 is CASSYGAGEAYEQYF. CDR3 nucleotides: TGTGCCAGCAGTTACGGCGCGGGGGAAGCCTACGAGCAGTACTTC.

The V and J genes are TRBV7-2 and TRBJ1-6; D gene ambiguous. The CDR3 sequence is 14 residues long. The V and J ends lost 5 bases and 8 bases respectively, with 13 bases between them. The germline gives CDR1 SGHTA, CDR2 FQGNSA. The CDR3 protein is CASSPSSRDSPLHF. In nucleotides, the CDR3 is TGTGCCAGCAGCCCCTCATCGCGGGATTCACCCCTCCACTTT.

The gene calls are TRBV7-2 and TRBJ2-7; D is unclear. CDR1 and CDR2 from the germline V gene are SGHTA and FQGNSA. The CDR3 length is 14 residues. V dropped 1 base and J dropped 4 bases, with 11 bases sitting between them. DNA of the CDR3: TGTGCCAGCAGCTTAGGTGACATGTTGTACGAGCAGTACTTC. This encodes CASSLGDMLYEQYF.

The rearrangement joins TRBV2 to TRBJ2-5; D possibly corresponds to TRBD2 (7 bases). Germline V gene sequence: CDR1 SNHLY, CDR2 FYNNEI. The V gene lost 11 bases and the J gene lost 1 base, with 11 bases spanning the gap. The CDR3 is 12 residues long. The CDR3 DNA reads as TGTGCCGGAGGGGGGGTCCAAGAGACCCAGTACTTC. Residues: CAGGGVQETQYF. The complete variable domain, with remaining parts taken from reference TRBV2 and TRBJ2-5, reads EPEVTQTPSHQVTQMGQEVILRCVPISNHLYFYWYRQILGQKVEFLVSFYNNEISEKSEIFDDQFSVERPDGSNFTLKIRSTKLEDSAMYFCAGGGVQETQYFGPGTRLLVL.

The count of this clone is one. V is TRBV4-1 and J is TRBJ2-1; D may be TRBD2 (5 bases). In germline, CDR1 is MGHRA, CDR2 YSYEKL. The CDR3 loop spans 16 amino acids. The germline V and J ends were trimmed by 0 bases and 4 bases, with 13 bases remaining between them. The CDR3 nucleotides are TGCGCCAGCAGCCAAGAGATTTGGGGAGCATACAATGAGCAGTTCTTC. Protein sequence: CASSQEIWGAYNEQFF.

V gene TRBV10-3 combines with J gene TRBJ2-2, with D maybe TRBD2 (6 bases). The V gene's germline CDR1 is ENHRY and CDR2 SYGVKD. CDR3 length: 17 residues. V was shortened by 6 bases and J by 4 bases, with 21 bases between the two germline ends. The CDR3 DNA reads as TGTGCCATCAGGGGGCATGGGTCGGCGGGAACCACCGGGGAGCTGTTTTTT. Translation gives CAIRGHGSAGTTGELFF.

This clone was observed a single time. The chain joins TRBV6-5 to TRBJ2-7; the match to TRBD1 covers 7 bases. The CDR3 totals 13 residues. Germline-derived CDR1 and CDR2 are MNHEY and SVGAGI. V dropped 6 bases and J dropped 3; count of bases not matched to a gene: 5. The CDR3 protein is CASSRDRGYEQYF. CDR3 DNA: TGTGCCAGCAGCAGGGACAGAGGCTACGAGCAGTACTTC.

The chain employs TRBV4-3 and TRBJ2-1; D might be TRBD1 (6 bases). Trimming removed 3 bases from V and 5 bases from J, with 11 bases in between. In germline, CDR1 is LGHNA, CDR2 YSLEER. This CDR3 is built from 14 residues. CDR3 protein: CASSHRTENNEQFF. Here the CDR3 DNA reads TGCGCCAGCAGCCACCGGACAGAAAACAATGAGCAGTTCTTC.

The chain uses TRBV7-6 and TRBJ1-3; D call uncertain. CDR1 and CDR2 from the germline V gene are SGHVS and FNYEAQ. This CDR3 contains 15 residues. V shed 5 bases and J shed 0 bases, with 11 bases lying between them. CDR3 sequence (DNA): TGTGCCAGCAGCCCGGACGGGGACTCTGGAAACACCATATATTTT. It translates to CASSPDGDSGNTIYF. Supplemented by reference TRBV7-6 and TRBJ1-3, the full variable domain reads GAGVSQSPRYKVTKRGQDVALRCDPISGHVSLYWYRQALGQGPEFLTYFNYEAQQDKSGLPNDRFSAERPEGSISTLTIQRTEQRDSAMYRCASSPDGDSGNTIYFGEGSWLTVV.

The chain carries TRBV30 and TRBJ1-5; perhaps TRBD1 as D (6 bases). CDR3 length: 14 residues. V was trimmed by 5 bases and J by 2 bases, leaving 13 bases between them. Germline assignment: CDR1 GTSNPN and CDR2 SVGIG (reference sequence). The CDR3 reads CAWQTGQGNQPQHF. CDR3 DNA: TGTGCCTGGCAAACAGGGCAAGGCAATCAGCCCCAGCATTTT.

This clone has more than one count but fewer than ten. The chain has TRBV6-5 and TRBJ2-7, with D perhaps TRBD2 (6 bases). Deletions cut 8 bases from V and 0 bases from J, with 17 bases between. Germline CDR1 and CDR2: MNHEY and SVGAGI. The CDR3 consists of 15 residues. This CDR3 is CASARERTSSYEQYF. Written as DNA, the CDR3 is TGTGCCAGCGCCCGGGAGCGGACGAGCTCCTACGAGCAGTACTTC.

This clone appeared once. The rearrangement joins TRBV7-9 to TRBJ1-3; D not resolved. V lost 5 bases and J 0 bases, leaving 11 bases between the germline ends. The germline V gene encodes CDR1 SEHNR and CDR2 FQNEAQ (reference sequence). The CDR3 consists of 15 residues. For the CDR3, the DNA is TGTGCCAGCAGCCTTCCCGGGTTCTCTGGAAACACCATATATTTT. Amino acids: CASSLPGFSGNTIYF.

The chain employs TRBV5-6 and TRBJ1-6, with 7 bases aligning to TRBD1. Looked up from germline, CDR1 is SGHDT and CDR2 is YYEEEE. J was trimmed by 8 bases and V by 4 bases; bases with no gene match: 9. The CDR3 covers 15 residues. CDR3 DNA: TGTGCCAGCAGCCCGGAGACAGGGTTTGATTCACCCCTCCACTTT. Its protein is CASSPETGFDSPLHF.

Here the CDR3 DNA reads TGCGCCAGCAGCCCCCCCTTCGGAGGCGGACAGGGTAGAAATGAGCAGTTCTTC. Residues: CASSPPFGGGQGRNEQFF. This chain uses TRBV5-1 with TRBJ2-1; 8 bases are a match to TRBD1. V lost 4 bases, J lost 7 bases, and 19 bases stayed unmatched. CDR3 size: 18 residues. Germline lookup yields CDR1 SGHRS and CDR2 YFSETQ. Full variable domain (rest looked up from reference TRBV5-1 and TRBJ2-1): KAGVTQTPRYLIKTRGQQVTLSCSPISGHRSVSWYQQTPGQGLQFLFEYFSETQRNKGNFPGRFSGRQFSNSRSEMNVSTLELGDSALYLCASSPPFGGGQGRNEQFFGPGTRLTVL.

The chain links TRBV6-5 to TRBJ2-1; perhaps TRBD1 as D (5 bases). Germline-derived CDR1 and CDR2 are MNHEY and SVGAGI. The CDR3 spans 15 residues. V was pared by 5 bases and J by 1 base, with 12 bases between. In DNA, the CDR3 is TGTGCCAGCAGTCATACAGGTTTTTCCTACAATGAGCAGTTCTTC. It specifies CASSHTGFSYNEQFF.

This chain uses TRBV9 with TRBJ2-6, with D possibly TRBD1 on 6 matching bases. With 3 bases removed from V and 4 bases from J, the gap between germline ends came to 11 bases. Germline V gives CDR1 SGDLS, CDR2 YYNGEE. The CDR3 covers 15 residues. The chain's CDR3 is CASSASGAGANVLTF. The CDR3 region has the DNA TGTGCCAGCAGCGCCTCAGGGGCCGGGGCCAACGTCCTGACTTTC.

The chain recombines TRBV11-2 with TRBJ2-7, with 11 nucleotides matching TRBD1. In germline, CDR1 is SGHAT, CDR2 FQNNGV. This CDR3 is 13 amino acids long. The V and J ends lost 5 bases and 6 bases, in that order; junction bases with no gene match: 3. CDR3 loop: CASSRDRGFEQYF. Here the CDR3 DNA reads TGTGCCAGCAGCCGGGACAGGGGGTTCGAGCAGTACTTC.

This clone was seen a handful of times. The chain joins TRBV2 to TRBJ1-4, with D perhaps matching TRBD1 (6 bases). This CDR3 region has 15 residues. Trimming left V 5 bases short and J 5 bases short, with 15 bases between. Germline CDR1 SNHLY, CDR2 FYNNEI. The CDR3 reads CASSPLDRTNEKLFF. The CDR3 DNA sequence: TGTGCCAGCAGTCCCCTAGACAGGACGAATGAAAAACTGTTTTTT.

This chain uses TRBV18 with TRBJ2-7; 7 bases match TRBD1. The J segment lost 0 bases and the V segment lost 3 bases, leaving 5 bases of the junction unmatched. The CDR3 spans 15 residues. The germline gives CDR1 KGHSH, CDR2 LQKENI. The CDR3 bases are TGTGCCAGCTCACCCTTGGACAGGAGCTCCTACGAGCAGTACTTC. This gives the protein CASSPLDRSSYEQYF.

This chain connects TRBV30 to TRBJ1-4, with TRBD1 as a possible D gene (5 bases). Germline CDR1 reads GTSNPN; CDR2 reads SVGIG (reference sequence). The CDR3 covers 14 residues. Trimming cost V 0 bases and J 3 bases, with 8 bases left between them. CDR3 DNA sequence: TGTGCCTGGAGTGTTTGGGGGGCTAATGAAAAACTGTTTTTT. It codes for CAWSVWGANEKLFF. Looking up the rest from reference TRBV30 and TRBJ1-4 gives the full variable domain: SQTIHQWPATLVQPVGSPLSLECTVEGTSNPNLYWYRQAAGRGLQLLFYSVGIGQISSEVPQNLSASRPQDRQFILSSKKLLLSDSGFYLCAWSVWGANEKLFFGSGTQLSVL.

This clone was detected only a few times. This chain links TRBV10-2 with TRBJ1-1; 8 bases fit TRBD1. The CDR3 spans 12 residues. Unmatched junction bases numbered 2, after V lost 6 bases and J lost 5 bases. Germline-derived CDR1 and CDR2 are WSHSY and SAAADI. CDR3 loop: CASRQGGTEAFF. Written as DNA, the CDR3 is TGCGCCAGCAGACAGGGGGGGACTGAAGCTTTCTTT.

The CDR3 DNA reads TGTGCCAGCAGCTTGCAGATTACTAACTATGGCTACACCTTC. Protein product: CASSLQITNYGYTF. This chain joins TRBV5-4 and TRBJ1-2; D uncertain. CDR1 is SGHNT, CDR2 YYREEE, per germline (reference sequence). Trimming left V 1 base short and J 0 bases short, with 7 bases between. This CDR3 contains 14 residues.

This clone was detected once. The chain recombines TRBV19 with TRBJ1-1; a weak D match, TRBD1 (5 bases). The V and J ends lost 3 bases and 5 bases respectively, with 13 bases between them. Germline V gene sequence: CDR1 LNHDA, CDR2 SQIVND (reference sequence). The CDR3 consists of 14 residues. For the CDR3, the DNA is TGTGCCAGTAGTATTGGCGGCGGGGGGACTGAAGCTTTCTTT. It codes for CASSIGGGGTEAFF.